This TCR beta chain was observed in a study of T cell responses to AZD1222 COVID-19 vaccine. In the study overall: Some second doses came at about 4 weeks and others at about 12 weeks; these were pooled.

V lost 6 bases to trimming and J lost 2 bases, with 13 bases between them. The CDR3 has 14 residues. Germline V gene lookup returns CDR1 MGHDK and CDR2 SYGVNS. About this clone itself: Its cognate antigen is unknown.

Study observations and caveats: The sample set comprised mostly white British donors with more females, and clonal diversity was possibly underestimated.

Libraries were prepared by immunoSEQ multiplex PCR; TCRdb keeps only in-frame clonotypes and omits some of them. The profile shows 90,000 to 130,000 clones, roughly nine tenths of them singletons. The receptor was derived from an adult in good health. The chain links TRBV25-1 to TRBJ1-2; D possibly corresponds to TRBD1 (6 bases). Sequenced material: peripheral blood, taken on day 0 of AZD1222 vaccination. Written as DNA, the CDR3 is TGTGCCAGCAGGCCCCAGGGGACGAACTATGGCTACACCTTC. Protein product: CASRPQGTNYGYTF.